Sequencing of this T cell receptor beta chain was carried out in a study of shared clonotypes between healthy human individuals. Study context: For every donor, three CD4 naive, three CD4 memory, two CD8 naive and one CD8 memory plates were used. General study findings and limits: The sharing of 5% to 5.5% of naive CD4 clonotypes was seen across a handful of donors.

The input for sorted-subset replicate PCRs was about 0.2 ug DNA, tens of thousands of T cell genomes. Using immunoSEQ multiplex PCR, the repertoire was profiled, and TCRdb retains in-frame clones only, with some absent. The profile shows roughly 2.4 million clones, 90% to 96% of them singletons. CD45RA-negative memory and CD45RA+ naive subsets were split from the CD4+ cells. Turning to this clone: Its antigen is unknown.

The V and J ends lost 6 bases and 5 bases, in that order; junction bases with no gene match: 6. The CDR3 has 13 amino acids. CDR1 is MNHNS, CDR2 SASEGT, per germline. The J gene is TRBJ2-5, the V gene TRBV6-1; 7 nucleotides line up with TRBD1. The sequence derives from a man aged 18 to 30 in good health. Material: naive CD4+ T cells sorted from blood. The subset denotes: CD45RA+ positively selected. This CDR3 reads CASSLGQAETQYF. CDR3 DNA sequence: TGTGCCAGCAGCCTAGGACAGGCGGAGACCCAGTACTTC.